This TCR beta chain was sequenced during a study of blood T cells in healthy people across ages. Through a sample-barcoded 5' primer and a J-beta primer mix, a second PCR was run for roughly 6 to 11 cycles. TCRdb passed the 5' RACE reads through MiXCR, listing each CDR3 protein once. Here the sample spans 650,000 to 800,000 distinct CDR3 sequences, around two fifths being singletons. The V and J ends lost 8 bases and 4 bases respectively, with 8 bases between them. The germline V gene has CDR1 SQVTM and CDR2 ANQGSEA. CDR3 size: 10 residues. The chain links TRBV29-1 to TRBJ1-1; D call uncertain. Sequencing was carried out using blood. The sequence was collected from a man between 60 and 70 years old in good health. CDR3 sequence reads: CSPIRTEAFF. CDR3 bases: TGCAGCCCCATTCGCACTGAAGCTTTCTTT.